Each of the 19 T cell receptor beta chains below was sequenced from the same sample in a study of CXCR4 blockade with PD-1 therapy in pancreatic cancer. Produced via immunoSEQ multiplex PCR; TCRdb's table is partial and in-frame only. The sample yields about 1,000 clones, 35% to 40% seen once. The source material was tumor tissue. Receptor source: a human donor with pancreatic ductal adenocarcinoma.

The rearrangement uses TRBV11-3 and TRBJ1-1; 8 bases are a match to TRBD1. The CDR3 extends over 15 amino acids. Trimming at V came to 2 bases and at J to 1 base, leaving 3 bases not matched to a gene. The germline V gene has CDR1 SGHNT and CDR2 YENEEA. In nucleotides, the CDR3 is TGTGCCAGCAGCTTACGGACAGGGACGAACACTGAAGCTTTCTTT. Amino acids: CASSLRTGTNTEAFF.

This clone was counted a few times. This chain connects TRBV18 to TRBJ2-5; D is uncertain. The CDR3 spans 14 residues. Looked up from germline, CDR1 is KGHSH and CDR2 is LQKENI. V was pared by 4 bases and J by 5 bases, with 14 bases between. The CDR3: CASSHVEFFETQYF. The DNA of the CDR3 is TGTGCCAGCTCACACGTTGAGTTTTTCGAGACCCAGTACTTC. Combining the CDR3 with reference TRBV18 and TRBJ2-5 gives the whole variable domain NAGVMQNPRHLVRRRGQEARLRCSPMKGHSHVYWYRQLPEEGLKFMVYLQKENIIDESGMPKERFSAEFPKEGPSILRIQQVVRGDSAAYFCASSHVEFFETQYFGPGTRLLVL.

As concerns this clone: A junction end diverges from the germline sequence, so it may reflect a read error. The same CDR3 arises from other DNA sequences in this sample as well. The rearrangement uses TRBV6-8 and TRBJ1-6; D remains ambiguous. In germline, CDR1 is MNHGY, CDR2 SAAAGT. The CDR3 is 18 amino acids. The CDR3 DNA reads TGTGCCAGCAGTTACTCTCCAAACCATCATGGAGGGAATTCACCTCTCCACTTT. Translation gives CASSYSPNHHGGNSPLHF.

This sequence joins TRBV15 and TRBJ2-6; D call uncertain. V lost 0 bases to trimming and J lost 0 bases, with 12 bases between them. CDR1 and CDR2 (germline): LNHNV, YYDKDF (reference sequence). This CDR3 comprises 18 residues. CDR3 sequence reads: CATSREGKTLSGANVLTF. In DNA, the CDR3 is TGTGCCACCAGCAGAGAAGGAAAAACCCTCTCTGGGGCCAACGTCCTGACTTTC.

V gene TRBV6-8 combines with J gene TRBJ2-3; D gene ambiguous. With 5 bases removed from V and 2 bases from J, the gap between germline ends came to 5 bases. The CDR3 contains 12 residues. Germline V gives CDR1 MNHGY, CDR2 SAAAGT. CDR3: CASSPNTDTQYF. DNA for the CDR3: TGTGCCAGCAGTCCCAACACAGATACGCAGTATTTT.

Only a few counts were recorded for this clone. V usage is TRBV7-1 and J usage is TRBJ2-1; 11 bases fit TRBD2. TRBV7-1 is identified as an open reading frame with a role that is uncertain. The CDR3 runs 13 residues. J lost 9 bases, V lost 7 bases, and 5 bases had no gene match. The CDR3 nucleotides read TGTGCCAGCACCAAGACTAGCGGGGCTGAGCAGTTCTTC. Translating it yields CASTKTSGAEQFF.

The rearrangement links TRBV6-8 to TRBJ1-4; D call uncertain. Between the trimmed V and J ends, which lost 5 bases and 5 bases, there was a span of 24 bases. The germline CDR1 and CDR2 sequences are MNHGY and SAAAGT. The CDR3 covers 18 residues. DNA of the CDR3: TGTGCCAGCAGTGAGTGTGGTAGTCTCATAGTCGACAATGAAAAACTGTTTTTT. It encodes CASSECGSLIVDNEKLFF.

This sequence joins TRBV14 and TRBJ2-5; no clear D. Trimming cost V 2 bases and J 7 bases, with 11 bases left between them. The CDR3 is made up of 13 amino acids. Looked up from germline, CDR1 is SGHDN and CDR2 is FVKESK. The CDR3 DNA reads as TGTGCCAGCAGCCAAACGGAAATGGCGACCCAGTACTTC. Amino acid sequence: CASSQTEMATQYF.

V and J are TRBV10-2 and TRBJ2-2; D gene unclear. Germline V lookup: CDR1 WSHSY, CDR2 SAAADI. The CDR3 runs to 16 residues. Trimming removed 2 bases from V and 6 bases from J, with 16 bases in between. The CDR3 region is CASSEGIRLSAGELFF. The CDR3 region has the DNA TGCGCCAGCAGTGAGGGTATCAGGCTTTCGGCCGGGGAGCTGTTTTTT.

The J gene is TRBJ1-5, the V gene TRBV10-1; D is possibly TRBD1 (5 bases). Germline CDR1 and CDR2: WNHNN and SYGVQD (reference sequence). This CDR3 has 20 amino acids. V dropped 0 bases and J dropped 2 bases, with 23 bases sitting between them. CDR3 sequence: CASSESIIREQVRGNQPQHF. CDR3 nucleotide sequence: TGCGCCAGCAGTGAGTCGATCATAAGAGAACAGGTTAGAGGCAATCAGCCCCAGCATTTT.

The chain links TRBV19 to TRBJ1-1; no reliable D call. This CDR3 has 12 amino acids. The germline V and J ends were trimmed by 2 bases and 0 bases, with 1 base remaining between them. Germline V gene sequence: CDR1 LNHDA, CDR2 SQIVND (reference sequence). As DNA, the CDR3 is TGTGCCAGTAGTATACTGAACACTGAAGCTTTCTTT. Protein: CASSILNTEAFF.

This clone was seen only a few times. The rearrangement joins TRBV11-3 to TRBJ1-1, with 9 bases that match TRBD1. CDR1 is SGHNT and CDR2 is YENEEA in the germline V gene. The length of the CDR3 is 16 residues. Trimming at V came to 5 bases and at J to 4 bases, leaving 11 bases not matched to a gene. The chain's CDR3 is CASSPHRGRWSTEAFF. CDR3 bases: TGTGCCAGCAGCCCTCACAGGGGGCGGTGGAGCACTGAAGCTTTCTTT.

This clone is labeled medium-sized (0.01 to 0.1%). The chain recombines TRBV6-8 with TRBJ2-7, with 8 bases lining up with TRBD1. The ends lost 6 bases at V and 7 bases at J; junction bases unmatched: 5. The CDR3 sequence is 12 residues long. The V gene's germline CDR1 is MNHGY and CDR2 SAAAGT. CDR3 protein: CASSGQGREQYF. The CDR3 nucleotides read TGTGCCAGCAGCGGACAGGGTCGAGAGCAGTACTTC.

The chain has TRBV14 and TRBJ1-3; D gene ambiguous. CDR1 is SGHDN, CDR2 FVKESK, per germline. The CDR3 consists of 15 residues. The V gene lost 1 base and the J gene lost 7 bases, with 14 bases spanning the gap. This CDR3 reads CASSQGVGNWNTIYF. CDR3 in DNA: TGTGCCAGCAGCCAAGGGGTAGGGAATTGGAACACCATATATTTT.

This sequence joins TRBV28 and TRBJ1-1; tentative D call: TRBD1 (5 bases). The V gene's germline CDR1 is MDHEN and CDR2 SYDVKM. V was cut by 6 bases and J by 6 bases, with 20 bases left in between. There are 15 residues in the CDR3. In DNA form, the CDR3 reads TGTGCCAGCAGCGCCGCGGGGCAGGGTAAATCTGAAGCTTTCTTT. Translating it yields CASSAAGQGKSEAFF.

The chain links TRBV6-8 to TRBJ1-1; D unresolved. Trimming took off 4 bases at V and 2 bases at J, with 11 bases between the two ends. The CDR3 covers 14 residues. The V gene's germline CDR1 is MNHGY and CDR2 SAAAGT. In DNA form, the CDR3 reads TGTGCCAGCAGTTGGTTTAACAGTAACACTGAAGCTTTCTTT. It encodes CASSWFNSNTEAFF.

V and J are TRBV6-8 and TRBJ1-1; 7 bases are a match to TRBD1. Trimming cost V 2 bases and J 11 bases; bases outside gene matches: 8. The CDR3 contains 13 residues. Looked up from germline, CDR1 is MNHGY and CDR2 is SAAAGT. This CDR3 is CASSYTQGGEAFF. The DNA of the CDR3 is TGTGCCAGCAGTTACACCCAGGGGGGGGAGGCTTTCTTT.

The rearrangement joins TRBV14 to TRBJ1-2; no reliable D call. The germline V gene has CDR1 SGHDN and CDR2 FVKESK. The CDR3 runs 15 residues. The V end was cut by 0 bases, the J end by 8 bases, with 16 bases between. The CDR3 coding sequence is TGTGCCAGCAGCCAAGATTTGATGGGGTCGTCCGGCTACACCTTC. Protein sequence: CASSQDLMGSSGYTF.

This chain connects TRBV12-5 to TRBJ1-5, with D perhaps TRBD1 (6 bases). V lost 4 bases and J lost 0, with 16 bases in between. This CDR3 spans 17 amino acids. Per germline, CDR1 LGHNT and CDR2 FRNRAP. As DNA, the CDR3 is TGTGCTAGTGGTTCCATACAGGGTGGGGATAGCAATCAGCCCCAGCATTTT. Protein sequence: CASGSIQGGDSNQPQHF.